A single sample is the source of the 3 T cell receptor beta chains below, sequenced in a study of blood T cell repertoires in COVID-19. Here immunoSEQ multiplex PCR was the method, and the copy in TCRdb shows in-frame clones only, minus some. This table has more than 200,000 clones, about nine tenths appearing once. Specimen: peripheral blood. The origin of the receptors is a woman aged 55-75 years with acute or convalescent COVID-19.

The chain recombines TRBV18 with TRBJ1-2, with 7 nucleotides matching TRBD1. The CDR3 spans 16 residues. Germline CDR1 reads KGHSH; CDR2 reads LQKENI. With 1 base clipped from V and 5 bases from J, the junction kept 10 bases outside the gene matches. The CDR3 sequence is CASSPLEGQRNYGYTF. The CDR3 DNA reads TGTGCCAGCTCACCACTCGAGGGACAGAGAAATTATGGCTACACCTTC.

V and J are TRBV7-2 and TRBJ1-4; 9 nucleotides agree with TRBD1. CDR3 length: 15 amino acids. Trimming removed 6 bases from V and 6 bases from J; junction bases left unmatched: 8. Germline CDR1 SGHTA, CDR2 FQGNSA. CDR3 sequence: CASSLRTGADEKLFF. CDR3 in DNA: TGTGCCAGCAGTTTAAGGACAGGGGCGGATGAAAAACTGTTTTTT.

V is TRBV2 and J is TRBJ1-5, with a weak D call TRBD1 (5 bases). Germline V gene sequence: CDR1 SNHLY, CDR2 FYNNEI. V lost 6 bases and J 6 bases, leaving 9 bases between the germline ends. CDR3 size: 12 residues. CDR3 bases: TGTGCCAGCAGATTTCAGGGTCAGCCCCAGCATTTT. It codes for CASRFQGQPQHF.